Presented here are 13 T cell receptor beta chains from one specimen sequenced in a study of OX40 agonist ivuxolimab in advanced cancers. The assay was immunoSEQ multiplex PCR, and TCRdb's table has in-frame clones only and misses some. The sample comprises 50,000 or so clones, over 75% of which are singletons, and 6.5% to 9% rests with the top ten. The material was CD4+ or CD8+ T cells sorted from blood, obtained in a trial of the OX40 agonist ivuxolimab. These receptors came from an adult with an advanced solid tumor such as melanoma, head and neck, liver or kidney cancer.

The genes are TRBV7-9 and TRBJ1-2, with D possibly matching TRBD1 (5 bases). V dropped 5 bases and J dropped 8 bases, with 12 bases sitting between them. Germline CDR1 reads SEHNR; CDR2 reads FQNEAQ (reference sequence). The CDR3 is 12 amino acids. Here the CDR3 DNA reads TGTGCCAGCAGCCCGGGGACGTCGGGCTACACCTTC. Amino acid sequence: CASSPGTSGYTF. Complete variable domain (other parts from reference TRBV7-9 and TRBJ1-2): DTGVSQNPRHKITKRGQNVTFRCDPISEHNRLYWYRQTLGQGPEFLTYFQNEAQLEKSRLLSDRFSAERPKGSFSTLEIQRTEQGDSAMYLCASSPGTSGYTFGSGTRLTVV.

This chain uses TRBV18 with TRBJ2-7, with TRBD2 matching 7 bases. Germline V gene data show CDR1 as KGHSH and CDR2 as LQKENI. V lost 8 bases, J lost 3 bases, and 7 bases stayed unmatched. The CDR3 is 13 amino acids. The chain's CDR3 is CASHKPSGYEQYF. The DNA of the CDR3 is TGTGCCAGCCACAAGCCTAGCGGCTACGAGCAGTACTTC.

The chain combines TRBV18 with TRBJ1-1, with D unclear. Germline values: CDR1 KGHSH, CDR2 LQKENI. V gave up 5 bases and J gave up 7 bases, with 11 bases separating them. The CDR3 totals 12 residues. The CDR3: CASSETGYEAFF. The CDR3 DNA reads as TGTGCCAGCTCAGAAACCGGATATGAAGCTTTCTTT.

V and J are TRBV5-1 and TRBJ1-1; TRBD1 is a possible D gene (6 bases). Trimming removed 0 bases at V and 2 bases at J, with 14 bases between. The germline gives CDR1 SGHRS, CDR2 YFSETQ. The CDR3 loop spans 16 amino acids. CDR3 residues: CASSLGSRDTNTEAFF. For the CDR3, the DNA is TGCGCCAGCAGCTTGGGATCCAGGGACACTAACACTGAAGCTTTCTTT.

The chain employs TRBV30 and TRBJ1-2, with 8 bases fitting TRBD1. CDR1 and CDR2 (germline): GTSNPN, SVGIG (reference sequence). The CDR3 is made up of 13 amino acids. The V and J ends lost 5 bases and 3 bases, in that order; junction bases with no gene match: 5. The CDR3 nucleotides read TGTGCCTGGTGCCCGGACAGGGACTATGGCTACACCTTC. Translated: CAWCPDRDYGYTF.

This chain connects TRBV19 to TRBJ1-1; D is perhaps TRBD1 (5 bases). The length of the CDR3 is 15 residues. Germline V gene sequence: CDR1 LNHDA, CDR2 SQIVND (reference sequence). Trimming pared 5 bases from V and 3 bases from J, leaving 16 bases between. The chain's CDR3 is CASSPMRGRDTEAFF. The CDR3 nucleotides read TGTGCCAGTAGTCCTATGAGGGGAAGGGACACTGAAGCTTTCTTT.

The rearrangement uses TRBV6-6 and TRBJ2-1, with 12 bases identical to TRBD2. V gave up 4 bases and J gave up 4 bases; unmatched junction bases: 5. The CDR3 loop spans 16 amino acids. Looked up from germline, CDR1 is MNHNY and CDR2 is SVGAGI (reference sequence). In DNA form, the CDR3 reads TGTGCCAGCAGTTCCCGAACTAGCGGGAGGTACAATGAGCAGTTCTTC. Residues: CASSSRTSGRYNEQFF.

The CDR3, as DNA: TGCGCCAGCAGCTTGACCGGGGCTCCGGGAGAGCAGTACTTC. It translates to CASSLTGAPGEQYF. This chain uses TRBV5-1 with TRBJ2-7; either TRBD1 or TRBD2 may fit D (5 bases each). The germline CDR1 and CDR2 sequences are SGHRS and YFSETQ. This CDR3 contains 14 residues. V was trimmed by 1 base and J by 7 bases, leaving 15 bases between them.

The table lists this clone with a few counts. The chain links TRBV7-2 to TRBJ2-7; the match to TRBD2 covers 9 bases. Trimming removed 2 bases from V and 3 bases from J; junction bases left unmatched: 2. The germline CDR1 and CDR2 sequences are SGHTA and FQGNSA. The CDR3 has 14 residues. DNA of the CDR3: TGTGCCAGCAGCTTAATAGCGGGAGACTACGAGCAGTACTTC. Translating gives CASSLIAGDYEQYF.

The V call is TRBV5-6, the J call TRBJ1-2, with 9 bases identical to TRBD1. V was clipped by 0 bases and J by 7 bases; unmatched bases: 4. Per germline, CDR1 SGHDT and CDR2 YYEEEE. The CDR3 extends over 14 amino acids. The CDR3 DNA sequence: TGTGCCAGCAGCTTGGGGGACAGGGATGCTGGCTACACCTTC. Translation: CASSLGDRDAGYTF.

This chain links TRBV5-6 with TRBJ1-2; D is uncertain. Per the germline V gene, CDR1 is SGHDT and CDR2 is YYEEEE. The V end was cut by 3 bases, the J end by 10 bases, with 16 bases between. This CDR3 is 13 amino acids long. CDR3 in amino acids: CASSSDTELDYTF. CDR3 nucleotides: TGTGCCAGCAGCTCCGACACGGAACTAGACTACACCTTC.

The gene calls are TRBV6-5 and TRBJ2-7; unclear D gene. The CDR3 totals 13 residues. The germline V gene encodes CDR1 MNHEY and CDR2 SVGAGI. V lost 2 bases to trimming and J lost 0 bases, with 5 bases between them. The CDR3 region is CASSYGYSYEQYF. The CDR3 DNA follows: TGTGCCAGCAGTTACGGCTACTCCTACGAGCAGTACTTC.

CDR3 sequence (DNA): TGTGCCAGCAGTGGTCCCGGGGACAAAAACATTCAGTACTTC. It specifies CASSGPGDKNIQYF. V is TRBV2 and J is TRBJ2-4; a weak D match, TRBD2 (5 bases). The V gene's germline CDR1 is SNHLY and CDR2 FYNNEI. This CDR3 is 14 amino acids long. V lost 4 bases and J lost 3, with 10 bases in between.